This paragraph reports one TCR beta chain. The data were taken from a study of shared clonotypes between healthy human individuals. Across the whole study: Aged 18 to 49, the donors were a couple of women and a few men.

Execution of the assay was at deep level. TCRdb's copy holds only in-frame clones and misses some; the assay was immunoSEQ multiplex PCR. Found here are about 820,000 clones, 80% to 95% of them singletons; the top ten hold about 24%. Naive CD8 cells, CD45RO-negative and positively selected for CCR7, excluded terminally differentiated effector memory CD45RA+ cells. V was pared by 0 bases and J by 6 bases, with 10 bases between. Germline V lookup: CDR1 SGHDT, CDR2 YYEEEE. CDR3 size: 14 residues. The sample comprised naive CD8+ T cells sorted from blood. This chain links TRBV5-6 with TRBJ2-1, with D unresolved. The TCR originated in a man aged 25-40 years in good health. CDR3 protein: CASSLVARPNEQFF. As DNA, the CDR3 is TGTGCCAGCAGCTTGGTTGCGAGGCCCAATGAGCAGTTCTTC.